A selection of T cell receptor beta chains follows, all from one sample in a study of cytomegalovirus exposure and HLA in healthy donors. TCRdb's table, derived via immunoSEQ multiplex PCR, lists solely in-frame clones and lacks some. The repertoire holds around 190,000 clones, with more than 70% as singletons. Input material: PBMCs. These receptor sequences come from a man aged 25-45 years in good health and CMV-seropositive. CDR3s include the opening cysteine and the closing phenylalanine or tryptophan. Each record gives: J gene, V gene, clone size, D gene, CDR3 protein, CDR3 DNA. A D gene is named only where the DNA matches it firmly. Clone sizes are given selectively: once, few, many, or a class where the clone is expanded.

TRBJ2-1,TRBV18,NA,TRBD1,CASSPGTGHNEQFF,TGTGCCAGCTCACCTGGGACAGGGCATAATGAGCAGTTCTTC
TRBJ2-5,TRBV27,NA,NA,CASSFMGPQEEQYF,TGTGCCAGCAGTTTTATGGGCCCCCAGGAGGAGCAGTACTTC
TRBJ2-4,TRBV6-5,NA,NA,CTRGAAGKNIQYF,TGTACCAGAGGGGCGGCAGGCAAAAACATTCAGTACTTC
TRBJ2-7,TRBV7-8,NA,TRBD2,CASSPGTTSGSYEQYF,TGTGCCAGCAGCCCCGGTACGACTAGCGGGAGCTACGAGCAGTACTTC
TRBJ2-1,TRBV15,NA,TRBD1,CATSRDRGRGNEQFF,TGTGCCACCAGCAGAGATCGGGGCAGGGGGAATGAGCAGTTCTTC
TRBJ2-7,TRBV5-4,NA,NA,CASRPAGVDEQYF,TGTGCCAGCAGGCCGGCAGGGGTTGACGAGCAGTACTTC
TRBJ2-3,TRBV9,NA,TRBD2,CASSVPASGRTRDTQYF,TGTGCCAGCAGCGTACCCGCTAGCGGGAGAACTAGAGATACGCAGTATTTT
TRBJ2-3,TRBV19,NA,NA,CASSIPTLDRTDTQYF,TGTGCCAGTAGCATTCCGACGCTTGACAGGACAGATACGCAGTATTTT
TRBJ1-2,TRBV7-2,NA,TRBD1,CASSSRQGYGYTF,TGTGCCAGCAGCTCCCGACAGGGCTATGGCTACACCTTC
TRBJ1-2,TRBV27,NA,NA,CASSLGRGSYYGYTF,TGTGCCAGCAGTTTAGGCCGGGGGTCTTACTATGGCTACACCTTC
TRBJ2-1,TRBV18,NA,NA,CASALRDEQFF,TGTGCCAGCGCGCTAAGAGATGAGCAGTTCTTC
TRBJ1-2,TRBV28,NA,TRBD1,CASSIPTIRDRVSLNYGYTF,TGTGCCAGCAGTATACCGACTATCCGGGACAGGGTATCGCTAAACTATGGCTACACCTTC
TRBJ2-7,TRBV7-2,once,NA,CASSLVGTLGHEQYF,TGTGCCAGCAGCTTAGTGGGGACATTGGGGCACGAGCAGTACTTC
TRBJ2-5,TRBV5-8,NA,NA,CASSPGTAPGEETQYF,TGTGCCAGCAGCCCCGGGACAGCTCCGGGAGAAGAGACCCAGTACTTC
TRBJ2-6,TRBV7-3,NA,NA,CASSATGSGANVLTF,TGTGCCAGCAGCGCTACCGGCTCTGGGGCCAACGTCCTGACTTTC
TRBJ2-7,TRBV7-9,NA,NA,CASKEGSSYEQYF,TGTGCCAGCAAAGAGGGCAGCTCCTACGAGCAGTACTTC
TRBJ2-1,TRBV11-2,NA,NA,CASSRQPTSYNEQFF,TGTGCCAGCAGCCGACAGCCGACCTCCTACAATGAGCAGTTCTTC
TRBJ2-5,TRBV7-3,few,NA,CASSRDFQETQYF,TGTGCCAGCAGCCGGGACTTTCAAGAGACCCAGTACTTC
TRBJ2-7,TRBV7-9,NA,NA,CASSLGGGDEQYF,TGTGCCAGCAGCTTAGGTGGAGGGGACGAGCAGTACTTC
TRBJ1-1,TRBV6-5,NA,TRBD1,CASRSDRERAFF,TGTGCCAGCAGATCTGACAGGGAACGGGCTTTCTTT
TRBJ1-2,TRBV7-9,NA,NA,CASSFGDYGYTF,TGTGCCAGCAGCTTCGGAGACTATGGCTACACCTTC
TRBJ2-1,TRBV5-4,NA,TRBD2,CASSLTSGGDNEQFF,TGTGCCAGCAGCTTGACTAGCGGGGGGGACAATGAGCAGTTCTTC
TRBJ2-7,TRBV5-4,few,NA,CASSLLLAREQYF,TGTGCCAGCAGCTTGCTGCTAGCTCGGGAGCAGTACTTC
TRBJ2-7,TRBV30,NA,NA,CAWSLTNEQYF,TGTGCCTGGAGTCTAACCAACGAGCAGTACTTC
TRBJ1-1,TRBV19,few,NA,CASRNRQATMNTEAFF,TGTGCCAGTAGAAACCGACAGGCCACCATGAACACTGAAGCTTTCTTT
TRBJ2-1,TRBV5-5,once,NA,CASSPVVREGNEQFF,TGTGCCAGCAGCCCCGTGGTGCGGGAAGGGAATGAGCAGTTCTTC
TRBJ1-2,TRBV7-9,NA,TRBD1,CASSLGGTGRDGYTF,TGTGCCAGCAGCTTAGGCGGGACAGGGAGGGATGGCTACACCTTC
TRBJ2-5,TRBV30,NA,NA,CAWSDKRQRETQYF,TGTGCCTGGAGTGATAAAAGACAGAGAGAGACCCAGTACTTC
TRBJ1-2,TRBV29-1,NA,TRBD1,CSVFHGTGLRANYGYTF,TGCAGCGTTTTTCACGGGACAGGGCTCCGAGCTAACTATGGCTACACCTTC
TRBJ1-3,TRBV18,NA,TRBD1,CASSAGQNFLSGNTIYF,TGTGCCAGCTCAGCGGGACAGAATTTTCTCTCTGGAAACACCATATATTTT
TRBJ1-6,TRBV19,once,TRBD1,CASKGARNSPLHF,TGTGCCAGTAAGGGGGCGAGGAATTCACCCCTCCACTTT
TRBJ2-1,TRBV7-2,NA,NA,CASQAELGSYNEQFF,TGTGCGAGTCAAGCGGAGCTCGGCTCCTACAATGAGCAGTTCTTC
TRBJ1-1,TRBV19,few,NA,CASSISPYTEAFF,TGTGCCAGTAGTATTAGCCCCTACACTGAAGCTTTCTTT
TRBJ2-1,TRBV12-5,few,NA,CASGLGTPVGAPSYNEQFF,TGTGCTAGTGGTTTAGGCACCCCAGTGGGGGCCCCCTCCTACAATGAGCAGTTCTTC
TRBJ2-7,TRBV19,NA,TRBD2,CASSRQTSGGSYEQYF,TGTGCCAGTAGTAGACAGACTAGCGGGGGCTCCTACGAGCAGTACTTC
TRBJ2-7,TRBV10-1,once,NA,CASSDRYEQYF,TGCGCCAGCAGTGACAGGTACGAGCAGTACTTC
TRBJ1-4,TRBV19,NA,TRBD1,CASSDRGDPNEKLFF,TGTGCCAGTAGTGACAGGGGGGATCCTAATGAAAAACTGTTTTTT
TRBJ1-1,TRBV11-1,NA,TRBD1,CASSLDRGTEAFF,TGTGCCAGCAGCCTCGACAGGGGCACTGAAGCTTTCTTT
TRBJ2-2,TRBV6-5,once,NA,CASLPLEGLGGELFF,TGTGCCAGCCTCCCTTTAGAAGGTCTAGGCGGGGAGCTGTTTTTT
TRBJ2-7,TRBV2,NA,NA,CASRSQGGYYEQYF,TGTGCCAGCAGGTCCCAGGGTGGCTACTACGAGCAGTACTTC
TRBJ2-3,TRBV5-1,once,NA,CASSPLYTDTQYF,TGCGCCAGCAGCCCTCTTTACACAGATACGCAGTATTTT
TRBJ2-7,TRBV7-2,NA,TRBD2,CASSLKGGSFYEQYF,TGTGCCAGCAGCTTAAAGGGCGGGAGTTTTTACGAGCAGTACTTC
TRBJ1-4,TRBV4-1,few,NA,CASSQVALGLSNEKLFF,TGCGCCAGCAGCCAAGTTGCGCTCGGGTTAAGTAATGAAAAACTGTTTTTT
TRBJ1-2,TRBV15,NA,NA,CATSRRGFQEANYGYTF,TGTGCCACCAGCAGGAGGGGGTTCCAAGAAGCTAACTATGGCTACACCTTC
TRBJ2-7,TRBV6-5,NA,TRBD2,CASSYSSSGGYEQYF,TGTGCCAGCAGTTACTCGTCTAGCGGGGGCTACGAGCAGTACTTC
TRBJ2-7,TRBV5-1,once,NA,CASSSDLWTAPYEQYF,TGCGCCAGCAGTTCCGATCTGTGGACAGCCCCCTACGAGCAGTACTTC
TRBJ2-1,TRBV15,few,NA,CATSRDWDNYNEQFF,TGTGCCACCAGCAGAGATTGGGACAACTACAATGAGCAGTTCTTC
TRBJ1-2,TRBV10-2,NA,TRBD1,CASSETGTAYGYTF,TGCGCCAGCAGTGAGACCGGGACAGCCTATGGCTACACCTTC
TRBJ2-3,TRBV19,NA,NA,CASRASLMVDTQYF,TGTGCCAGTAGGGCTAGTTTGATGGTAGATACGCAGTATTTT
TRBJ2-7,TRBV10-3,NA,TRBD1,CAISRDRDYEQYF,TGTGCCATCAGCAGGGACAGGGACTACGAGCAGTACTTC
TRBJ2-3,TRBV30,once,TRBD1,CAWRAWGQRDTQYF,TGTGCCTGGAGAGCCTGGGGACAGAGGGATACGCAGTATTTT
TRBJ1-4,TRBV7-2,NA,TRBD1,CASSPGQGLAEKLFF,TGTGCCAGCAGCCCCGGACAGGGATTGGCAGAAAAACTGTTTTTT